This T cell receptor beta chain came from a study of siplizumab effects on memory and regulatory T cells. Findings and caveats of the study: The authors could not assign a naive or memory phenotype to roughly 75-97% of proliferating CD4+ or CD8+ clones. Only a minor fraction of alloreactive clones mapped to unstimulated subsets. Alloreactive sequences from unstimulated CD4+ memory cells fell significantly with siplizumab.

The data were produced by immunoSEQ multiplex PCR, yet TCRdb's version contains in-frame clones alone and is incomplete. The table includes around 120,000 clones, approximately 94% detected once. About this clone: What it recognizes is unknown.

Per germline, CDR1 SGHTA and CDR2 FQGNSA. V shed 1 base and J shed 4 bases, with 13 bases lying between them. The CDR3 runs 15 residues. The sequenced material came from non-Treg CD4+ T cells sorted from blood. The gene calls are TRBV7-2 and TRBJ1-1; D unresolved. This receptor was taken from a human donor in good health. The CDR3 DNA reads TGTGCCAGCAGCTTAGTGAGGTTGATGGGCACTGAAGCTTTCTTT. Its protein is CASSLVRLMGTEAFF. The whole variable domain, filled in from reference TRBV7-2 and TRBJ1-1, reads GAGVSQSPSNKVTEKGKDVELRCDPISGHTALYWYRQSLGQGLEFLIYFQGNSAPDKSGLPSDRFSAERTGGSVSTLTIQRTQQEDSAVYLCASSLVRLMGTEAFFGQGTRLTVV.